This T cell receptor (beta chain) emerged from a study of CD8+ T cells in alopecia areata. Study summary: Oral tofacitinib, 5 to 10 mg twice daily, was given in an open-label trial. Tofacitinib ran 6 to 18 months, followed by 6 months off drug. Study results and limitations: Scalp sample data also include resident alphabeta T cells from normal skin.

Regarding this clone: Its antigen is still unknown.

cDNA prepared by RNA extraction and subsequent reverse transcription served as the template for sequencing. The table came from immunoSEQ multiplex PCR; TCRdb's copy has only in-frame clones and leaves some out. The table has around 140,000 clones, about half seen once. V was clipped by 2 bases and J by 6 bases, with 8 bases between them. The CDR3 spans 12 residues. CDR1 and CDR2 (germline): SGHVS, FQNEAQ. The chain recombines TRBV7-8 with TRBJ2-7; D call uncertain. The source of this sequence is a human donor with alopecia areata. The starting material was CD4+ T cells sorted from blood, obtained at week 0. CDR3 region: CASSLRWGEQYF. The CDR3 nucleotides are TGTGCCAGCAGCTTACGATGGGGCGAGCAGTACTTC.